This TCR beta chain is drawn from a study of CD8+ T cells in alopecia areata. Whole-study results and caveats: Expanded CD8+ clones among the top 100, as well as scalp clonality, were significantly decreased by tofacitinib.

V trimming: 3 bases; J trimming: 3 bases; junction bases outside the gene matches: 16. The germline CDR1 and CDR2 sequences are SGHKS and YYEKEE (reference sequence). CDR3 length: 19 residues. RNA was isolated and reverse transcribed to cDNA, the sequencing template. Assay used: immunoSEQ multiplex PCR; TCRdb lists only in-frame clones, some missing. The sample shows some 98,000 clones, 60% to 75% of them seen only once. The treatment was: oral pan-JAK inhibitor, 5-10 mg twice daily. About this clone itself: Its antigen is undetermined.

The TCR sequence derives from a human donor with alopecia areata. The input for sequencing was CD8+ T cells sorted from blood, taken at week 4, from a patient treated with tofacitinib. This chain connects TRBV5-5 to TRBJ2-2; 8 bases align to TRBD1. This chain's CDR3 is CASSWRAQGARDDTGELFF. In DNA form, the CDR3 reads TGTGCCAGCAGCTGGCGAGCGCAGGGGGCAAGGGACGACACCGGGGAGCTGTTTTTT.